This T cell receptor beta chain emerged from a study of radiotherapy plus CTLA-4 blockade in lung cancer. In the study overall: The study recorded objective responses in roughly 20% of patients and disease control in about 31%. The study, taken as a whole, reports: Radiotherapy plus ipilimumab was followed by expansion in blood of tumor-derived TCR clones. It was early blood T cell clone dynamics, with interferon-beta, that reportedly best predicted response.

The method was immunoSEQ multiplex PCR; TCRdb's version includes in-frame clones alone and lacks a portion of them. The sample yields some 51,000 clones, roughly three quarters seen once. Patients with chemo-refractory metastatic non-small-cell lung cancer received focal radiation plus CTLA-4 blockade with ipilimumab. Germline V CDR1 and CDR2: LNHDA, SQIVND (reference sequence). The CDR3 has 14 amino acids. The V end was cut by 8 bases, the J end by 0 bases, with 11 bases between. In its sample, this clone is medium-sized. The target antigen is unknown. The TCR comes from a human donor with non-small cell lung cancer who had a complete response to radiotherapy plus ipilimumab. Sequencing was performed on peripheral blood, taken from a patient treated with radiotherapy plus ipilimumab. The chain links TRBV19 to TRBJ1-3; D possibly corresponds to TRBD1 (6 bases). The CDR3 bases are TGTGCCAGTTGTGACAGGTACTCTGGAAACACCATATATTTT. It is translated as CASCDRYSGNTIYF.